There are many counts of the clone carrying this T cell receptor (beta chain). This sample is drawn from a study of regulatory T cells in long-lasting Graves disease. To make TCR beta libraries, researchers used iRepertoire HTBI primers and Arm-PCR of CDR3 regions. A single record per CDR3 protein comes from TCRdb applying MiXCR to the multiplex PCR reads. The sample has 400,000 to 500,000 distinct CDR3 sequences, roughly 17% seen once. The sample's time point: newly diagnosed GD, antithyroid drugs for less than 3 months. Extracted RNA from PBMCs served as the source of the TCR library. Germline CDR1 DFQATT, CDR2 SNEGSKA (reference sequence). The CDR3 covers 14 residues. After removal of 4 bases from V and 3 bases from J, the junction contained 7 bases not matched to a gene. These sequences were also reported in another study, on T cells in Graves' hyperthyroidism and ophthalmopathy.

The TCR originated in a woman younger than 30 with Graves disease. This sequence joins TRBV20-1 and TRBJ2-7; TRBD2 agrees at 9 bases. The sample was peripheral blood mononuclear cells (PBMCs), taken at new diagnosis, from a patient treated with antithyroid drugs. The CDR3 sequence: CSATIAGVGYEQYF. CDR3 in DNA: TGCAGTGCTACTATAGCGGGAGTTGGCTACGAGCAGTACTTC.